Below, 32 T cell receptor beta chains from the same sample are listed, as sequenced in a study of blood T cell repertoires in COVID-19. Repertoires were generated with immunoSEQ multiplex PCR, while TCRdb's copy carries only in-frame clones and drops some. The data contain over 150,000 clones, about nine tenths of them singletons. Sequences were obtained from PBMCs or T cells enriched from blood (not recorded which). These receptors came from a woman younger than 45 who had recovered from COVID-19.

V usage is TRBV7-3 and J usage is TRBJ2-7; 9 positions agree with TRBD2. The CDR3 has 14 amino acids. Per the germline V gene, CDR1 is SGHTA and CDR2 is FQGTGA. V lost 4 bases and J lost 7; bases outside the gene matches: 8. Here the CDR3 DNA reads TGTGCCAGCAGCTCGCAGGGACTAGCAGAGGAGCAGTACTTC. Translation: CASSSQGLAEEQYF.

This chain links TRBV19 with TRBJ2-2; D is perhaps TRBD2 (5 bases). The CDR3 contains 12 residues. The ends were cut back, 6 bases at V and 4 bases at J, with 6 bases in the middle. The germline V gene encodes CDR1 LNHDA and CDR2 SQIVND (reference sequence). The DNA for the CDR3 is TGTGCCAGTAGGCGGGCCACCGGGGAGCTGTTTTTT. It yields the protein CASRRATGELFF.

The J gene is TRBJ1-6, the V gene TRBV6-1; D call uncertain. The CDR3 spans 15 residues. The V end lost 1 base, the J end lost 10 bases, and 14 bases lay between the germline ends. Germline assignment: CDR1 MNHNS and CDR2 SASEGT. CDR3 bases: TGTGCCAGCAGTGAAGGCGACCGACTTGGATCACCCCTCCACTTT. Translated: CASSEGDRLGSPLHF.

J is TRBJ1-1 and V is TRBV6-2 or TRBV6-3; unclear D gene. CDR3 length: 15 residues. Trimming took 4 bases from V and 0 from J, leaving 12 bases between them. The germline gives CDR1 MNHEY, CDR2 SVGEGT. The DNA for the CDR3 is TGTGCCAGCAGTTCCCGACCGGGAATGAACACTGAAGCTTTCTTT. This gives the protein CASSSRPGMNTEAFF.

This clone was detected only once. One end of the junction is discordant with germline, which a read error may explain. The CDR3 DNA reads TGTGCCAGCAGCCCCGGTAAGGCCAGCGGCCCAACGGTCTTC. This sequence encodes CASSPGKASGPTVF. V is TRBV7-9 and J is TRBJ2-1; D possibly corresponds to TRBD2 (5 bases). Germline assignment: CDR1 SEHNR and CDR2 FQNEAQ (reference sequence). There are 14 residues in the CDR3.

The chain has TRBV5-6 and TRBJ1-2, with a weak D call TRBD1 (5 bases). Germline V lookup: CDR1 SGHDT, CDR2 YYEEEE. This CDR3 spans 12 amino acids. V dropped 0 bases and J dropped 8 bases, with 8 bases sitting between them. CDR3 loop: CASSLARGGYTF. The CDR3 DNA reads TGTGCCAGCAGCTTGGCTAGGGGAGGCTACACCTTC.

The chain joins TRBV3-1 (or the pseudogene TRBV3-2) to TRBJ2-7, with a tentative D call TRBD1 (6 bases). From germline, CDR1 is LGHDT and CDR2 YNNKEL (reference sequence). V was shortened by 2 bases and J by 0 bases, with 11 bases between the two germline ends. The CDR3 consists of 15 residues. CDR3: CASSQWQGTSYEQYF. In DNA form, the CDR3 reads TGTGCCAGCAGCCAATGGCAGGGGACCTCCTACGAGCAGTACTTC.

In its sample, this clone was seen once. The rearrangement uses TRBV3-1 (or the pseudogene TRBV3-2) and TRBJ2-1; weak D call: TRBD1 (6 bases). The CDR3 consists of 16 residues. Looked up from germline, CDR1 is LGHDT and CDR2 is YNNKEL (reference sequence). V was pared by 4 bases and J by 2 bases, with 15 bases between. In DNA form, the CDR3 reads TGTGCCAGCAGCCCCCAGCCGGGACACCCCTACAATGAGCAGTTCTTC. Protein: CASSPQPGHPYNEQFF.

The CDR3 is CASSVGQGNEKLFF. Here the CDR3 DNA reads TGTGCCAGCAGTGTGGGCCAGGGTAATGAAAAACTGTTTTTT. V and J are TRBV2 and TRBJ1-4; tentatively, D is TRBD1 (5 bases). CDR1 is SNHLY and CDR2 is FYNNEI in the germline V gene. V was trimmed by 4 bases and J by 4 bases, leaving 10 bases between them. CDR3 length: 14 residues.

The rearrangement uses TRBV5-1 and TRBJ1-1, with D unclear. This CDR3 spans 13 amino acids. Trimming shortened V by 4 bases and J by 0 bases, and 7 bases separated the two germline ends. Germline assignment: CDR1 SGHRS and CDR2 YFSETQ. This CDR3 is CASSVQMNTEAFF. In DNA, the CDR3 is TGCGCCAGCAGCGTCCAGATGAACACTGAAGCTTTCTTT.

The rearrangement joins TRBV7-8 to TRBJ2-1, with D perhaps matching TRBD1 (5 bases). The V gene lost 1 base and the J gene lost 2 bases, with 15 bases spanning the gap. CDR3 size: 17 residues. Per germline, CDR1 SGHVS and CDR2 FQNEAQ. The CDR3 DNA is TGTGCCAGCAGCTTAGTTCCAGGGCCCAAGACCTACAATGAGCAGTTCTTC. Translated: CASSLVPGPKTYNEQFF.

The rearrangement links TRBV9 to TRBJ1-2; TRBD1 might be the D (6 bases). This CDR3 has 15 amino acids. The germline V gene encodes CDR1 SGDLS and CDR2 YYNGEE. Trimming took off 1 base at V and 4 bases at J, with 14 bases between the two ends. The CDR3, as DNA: TGTGCCAGCAGCGTACCCCTCGCAGGGGCCTATGGCTACACCTTC. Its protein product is CASSVPLAGAYGYTF.

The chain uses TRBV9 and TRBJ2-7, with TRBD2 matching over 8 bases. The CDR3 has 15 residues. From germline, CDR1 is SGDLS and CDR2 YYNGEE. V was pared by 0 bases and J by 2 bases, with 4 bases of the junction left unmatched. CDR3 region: CASSVAPGGPYEQYF. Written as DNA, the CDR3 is TGTGCCAGCAGCGTAGCTCCGGGAGGGCCCTACGAGCAGTACTTC.

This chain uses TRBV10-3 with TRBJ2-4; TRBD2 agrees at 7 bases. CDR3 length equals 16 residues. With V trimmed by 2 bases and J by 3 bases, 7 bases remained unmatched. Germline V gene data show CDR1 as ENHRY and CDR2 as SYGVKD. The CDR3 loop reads CAISEGRESDKNIQYF. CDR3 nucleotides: TGTGCCATCAGTGAGGGGCGGGAGTCGGACAAAAACATTCAGTACTTC.

The CDR3 DNA reads TGTGCCAGCTCACCGGACATAGCAAATCAGCCCCAGCATTTT. Amino acid sequence: CASSPDIANQPQHF. This chain links TRBV18 with TRBJ1-5; a weak D match, TRBD1 (5 bases). V dropped 3 bases and J dropped 4 bases, with 10 bases sitting between them. This CDR3 region has 14 residues. The germline gives CDR1 KGHSH, CDR2 LQKENI.

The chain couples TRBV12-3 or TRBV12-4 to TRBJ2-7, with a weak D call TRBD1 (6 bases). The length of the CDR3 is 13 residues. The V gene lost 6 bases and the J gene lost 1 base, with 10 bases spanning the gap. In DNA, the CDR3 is TGTGCCAGCAGGAGGACAGATTCCTACGAGCAGTACTTC. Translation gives CASRRTDSYEQYF.

CDR3 region: CASSVSGLLDEQYF. The DNA of the CDR3 is TGTGCCAGCAGCGTCTCCGGTCTCCTCGACGAGCAGTACTTC. The V call is TRBV9, the J call TRBJ2-7; D is uncertain. Germline V lookup: CDR1 SGDLS, CDR2 YYNGEE. There are 14 residues in the CDR3. V lost 2 bases and J lost 5, with 14 bases in between.

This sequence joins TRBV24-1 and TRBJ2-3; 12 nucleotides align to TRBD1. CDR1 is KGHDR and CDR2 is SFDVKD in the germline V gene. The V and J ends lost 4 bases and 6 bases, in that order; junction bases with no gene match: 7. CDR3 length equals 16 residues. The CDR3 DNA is TGTGCCACCAGTGACCCCCGGGACAGGGGGCTGGATACGCAGTATTTT. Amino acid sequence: CATSDPRDRGLDTQYF.

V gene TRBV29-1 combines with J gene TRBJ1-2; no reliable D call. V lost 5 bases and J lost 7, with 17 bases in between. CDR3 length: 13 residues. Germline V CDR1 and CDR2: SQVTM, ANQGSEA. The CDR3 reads CSVPSVAAFGYTF. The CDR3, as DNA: TGCAGCGTTCCTAGCGTCGCCGCCTTTGGCTACACCTTC.

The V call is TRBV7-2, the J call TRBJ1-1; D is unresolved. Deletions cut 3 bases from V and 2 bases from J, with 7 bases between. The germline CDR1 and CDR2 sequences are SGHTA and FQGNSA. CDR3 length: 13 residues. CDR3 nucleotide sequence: TGTGCCAGCAGCTTTGGCAGAAACACTGAAGCTTTCTTT. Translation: CASSFGRNTEAFF.

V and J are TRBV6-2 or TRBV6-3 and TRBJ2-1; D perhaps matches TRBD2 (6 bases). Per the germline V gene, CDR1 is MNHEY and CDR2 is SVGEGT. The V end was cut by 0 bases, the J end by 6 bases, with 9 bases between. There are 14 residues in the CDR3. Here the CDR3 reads CASSYSMGGNEQFF. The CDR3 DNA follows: TGTGCCAGCAGTTACTCGATGGGAGGCAATGAGCAGTTCTTC.

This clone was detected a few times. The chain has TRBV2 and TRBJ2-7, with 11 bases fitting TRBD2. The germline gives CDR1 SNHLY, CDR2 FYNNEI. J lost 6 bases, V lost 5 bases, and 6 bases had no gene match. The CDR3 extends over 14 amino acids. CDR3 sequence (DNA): TGTGCCAGCAGTCCGGGACTAGCGGTGACCGAGCAGTACTTC. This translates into CASSPGLAVTEQYF.

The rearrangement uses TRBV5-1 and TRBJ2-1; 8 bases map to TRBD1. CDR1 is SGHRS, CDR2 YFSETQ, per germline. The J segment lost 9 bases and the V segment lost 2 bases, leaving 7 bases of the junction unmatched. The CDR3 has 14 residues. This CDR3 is CASSFGQGGAEQFF. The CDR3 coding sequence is TGCGCCAGCAGCTTTGGACAGGGTGGTGCTGAGCAGTTCTTC.

The CDR3 DNA sequence: TGTGCCAGCAGCCAAGTTGACAACCAGGGGCACGAGCAGTTCTTC. Amino acids: CASSQVDNQGHEQFF. The rearrangement uses TRBV4-2 and TRBJ2-1; D possibly corresponds to TRBD1 (6 bases). Between the trimmed V and J ends, which lost 1 base and 10 bases, there was a span of 17 bases. The germline V gene encodes CDR1 LGHNA and CDR2 YNFKEQ. The CDR3 is 15 residues long.

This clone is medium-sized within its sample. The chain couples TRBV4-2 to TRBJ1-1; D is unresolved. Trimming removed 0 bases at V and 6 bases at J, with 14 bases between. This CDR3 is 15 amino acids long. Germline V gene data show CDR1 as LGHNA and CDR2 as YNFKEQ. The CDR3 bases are TGTGCCAGCAGCCAAGAGAGAAGGAGGGTTGCTGAAGCTTTCTTT. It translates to CASSQERRRVAEAFF.

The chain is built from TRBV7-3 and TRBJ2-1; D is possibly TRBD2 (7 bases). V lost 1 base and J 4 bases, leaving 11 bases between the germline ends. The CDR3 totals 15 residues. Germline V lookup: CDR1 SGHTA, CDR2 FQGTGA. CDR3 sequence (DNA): TGTGCCAGCAGCTTAAGGGGGGGCCTTTACAATGAGCAGTTCTTC. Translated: CASSLRGGLYNEQFF.

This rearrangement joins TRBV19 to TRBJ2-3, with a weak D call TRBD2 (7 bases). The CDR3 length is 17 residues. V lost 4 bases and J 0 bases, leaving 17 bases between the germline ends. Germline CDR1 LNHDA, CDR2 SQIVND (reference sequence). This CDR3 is CASSRGGGILSTDTQYF. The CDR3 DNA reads TGTGCCAGTAGTAGGGGAGGGGGGATACTTAGCACAGATACGCAGTATTTT.

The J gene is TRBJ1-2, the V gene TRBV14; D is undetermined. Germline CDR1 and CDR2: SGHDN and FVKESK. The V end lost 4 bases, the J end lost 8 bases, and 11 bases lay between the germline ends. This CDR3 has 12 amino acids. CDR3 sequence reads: CASSRTGFGYTF. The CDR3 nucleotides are TGTGCCAGCAGCCGCACGGGGTTCGGCTACACCTTC.

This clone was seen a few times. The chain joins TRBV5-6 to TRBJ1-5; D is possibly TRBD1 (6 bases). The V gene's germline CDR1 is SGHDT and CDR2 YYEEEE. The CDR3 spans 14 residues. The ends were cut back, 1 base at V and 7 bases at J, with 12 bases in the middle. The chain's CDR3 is CASSLPGVRQPQHF. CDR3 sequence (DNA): TGTGCCAGCAGCTTGCCAGGGGTAAGGCAGCCCCAGCATTTT.

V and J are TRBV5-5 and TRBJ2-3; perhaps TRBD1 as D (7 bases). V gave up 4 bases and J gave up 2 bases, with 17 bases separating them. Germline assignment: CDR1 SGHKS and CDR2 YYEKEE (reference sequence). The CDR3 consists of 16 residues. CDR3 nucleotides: TGTGCCAGCAGCAGTCGGGGGACAGAGATCACAGATACGCAGTATTTT. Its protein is CASSSRGTEITDTQYF. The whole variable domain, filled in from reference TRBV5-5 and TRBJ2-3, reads DAGVTQSPTHLIKTRGQQVTLRCSPISGHKSVSWYQQVLGQGPQFIFQYYEKEERGRGNFPDRFSARQFPNYSSELNVNALLLGDSALYLCASSSRGTEITDTQYFGPGTRLTVL.

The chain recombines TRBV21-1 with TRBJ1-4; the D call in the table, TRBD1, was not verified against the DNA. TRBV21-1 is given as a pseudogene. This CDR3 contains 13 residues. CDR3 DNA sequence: TGTGCCATTCCGAGGGACAGGGGGGGAAAACTGTTTTTT. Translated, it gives CAIPRDRGGKLFF.

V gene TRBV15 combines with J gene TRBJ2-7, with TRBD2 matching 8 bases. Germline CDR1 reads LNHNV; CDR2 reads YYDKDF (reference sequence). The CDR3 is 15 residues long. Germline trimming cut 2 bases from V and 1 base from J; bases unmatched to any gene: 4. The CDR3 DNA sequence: TGTGCCACCAGCAGACCGGGGGGGGCATCCTACGAGCAGTACTTC. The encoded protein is CATSRPGGASYEQYF.